A selection of T cell receptor beta chains follows, all from one sample in a study of shared clonotypes between healthy human individuals. The data were produced by immunoSEQ multiplex PCR, yet TCRdb's version contains in-frame clones alone and is incomplete. This sample has a few million clones; 85% to 95% occur once, and the top ten carry around 0.14%. The specimen sequenced was naive CD4+ T cells sorted from blood. The receptors were sampled from a young man in good health. Both conserved end residues are part of each CDR3. The order of the fields is J gene, CDR3 length, V gene, clone size, D gene, CDR3 DNA, CDR3 protein. A D gene is named only where the DNA matches it firmly. Expanded clones are given a class, and other clones once, few, many or no size at all.

>TRBJ1-2|15|TRBV7-2|once|-
TGTGCCAGCAGCTTATCCCGGACGGCGTTCGATGGCTACACCTTC
CASSLSRTAFDGYTF
>TRBJ1-6|18|TRBV15|-|-
TGTGCCACCAGCAATCCGGTGGGAACGAGCTCCTATAATTCACCCCTCCACTTT
CATSNPVGTSSYNSPLHF
>TRBJ1-2|16|TRBV28|once|-
TGTGCCAGCAGTTTATCCCCGTCCGGGACGGGGTATGGCTACACCTTC
CASSLSPSGTGYGYTF
>TRBJ1-6|12|TRBV28|once|-
TGTGCCAGCAGTTCGAGTGGATCACCCCTCCACTTT
CASSSSGSPLHF
>TRBJ2-1|19|TRBV9|-|TRBD2
TGTGCCAGCAGCGCTACTAGCGGGGGCCCATTTAGCTCCTACAATGAGCAGTTCTTC
CASSATSGGPFSSYNEQFF
>TRBJ2-3|15|TRBV29-1|-|-
TGCAGCGTTGGCGGCAGCCTACTTAGCACAGATACGCAGTATTTT
CSVGGSLLSTDTQYF
>TRBJ2-3|16|TRBV9|-|TRBD2
TGTGCCAGCAGCGTAGCTGCGGGGGGCCCCACAGATACGCAGTATTTT
CASSVAAGGPTDTQYF
>TRBJ2-1|17|TRBV9|-|-
TGTGCCAGCAGCGTAGCTGGAGAGGGGACCTCCTACAATGAGCAGTTCTTC
CASSVAGEGTSYNEQFF
>TRBJ2-2|15|TRBV4-1|-|-
TGCGCCAGCCATCCAGGAGTTAAGGAGACCGGGGAGCTGTTTTTT
CASHPGVKETGELFF
>TRBJ2-3|13|TRBV6-4|-|-
TGTGCCAGCAGTTTGGTCAGGGGAGATACGCAGTATTTT
CASSLVRGDTQYF
>TRBJ1-5|15|TRBV19|-|TRBD1
TGTGCCAGTAATACCCTCCGGGACAGAAATCAGCCCCAGCATTTT
CASNTLRDRNQPQHF
>TRBJ1-2|13|TRBV10-3|-|-
TGTGCCATCAGTGAGGGCAGAGACTATGGCTACACCTTC
CAISEGRDYGYTF
>TRBJ2-7|19|TRBV5-4|-|-
TGTGCCAGCAGCTTGGACAGGGGGAAGGGGGAGCGGGATTTCTACGAGCAGTACTTC
CASSLDRGKGERDFYEQYF
>TRBJ2-5|13|TRBV18|-|-
TGTGCCAGCTCACCAAGTTCCCAAGAGACCCAGTACTTC
CASSPSSQETQYF
>TRBJ2-7|13|TRBV10-3|-|-
TGTGCCATCAACGGGGGCCGCTACTACGAGCAGTACTTC
CAINGGRYYEQYF
>TRBJ1-1|15|TRBV19|-|-
TGTGCCAGTAGTATTATCCAGGCAGGGAACACTGAAGCTTTCTTT
CASSIIQAGNTEAFF
>TRBJ1-5|15|TRBV19|few|-
TGTGCCAGTAGTATAGTCATACATAGCAATCAGCCCCAGCATTTT
CASSIVIHSNQPQHF
>TRBJ2-1|15|TRBV7-9|-|-
TGTGCCAGCAGCCCCCTCGGGCAGGTTTACAATGAGCAGTTCTTC
CASSPLGQVYNEQFF
>TRBJ1-2|14|TRBV2|-|-
TGTGCCAGCAGGGCGGGACTCTCTACCTATGGCTACACCTTC
CASRAGLSTYGYTF
>TRBJ2-1|11|TRBV2|-|-
TGTGCCAGCAGTGGGCCACGGGGGCAGTTCTTC
CASSGPRGQFF
>TRBJ1-5|13|TRBV30|-|TRBD1
TGTGCCTGGAGTGTACAGGGGACTCAGCCCCAGCATTTT
CAWSVQGTQPQHF
>TRBJ2-3|14|TRBV4-2|-|-
TGTGCCAGCAGCCAAGATTATGGACAGTATACGCAGTATTTT
CASSQDYGQYTQYF
>TRBJ2-1|15|TRBV7-7|-|-
TGTGCTAGCAGTAACTCGGGCGGCCCCTACAATGAGCAGTTCTTC
CASSNSGGPYNEQFF
>TRBJ2-3|17|TRBV18|-|TRBD2
TGTGCCAGCTCACCCTCACTAGCGGGACTTAGCACAGATACGCAGTATTTT
CASSPSLAGLSTDTQYF
>TRBJ1-6|17|TRBV7-2|-|-
TGTGCCAGCAGCTTAGTGGGGGGGAGCTCCTATAATTCACCCCTCCACTTT
CASSLVGGSSYNSPLHF
>TRBJ1-5|15|TRBV30|-|-
TGTGCCTGGAGTAGGGCAGACACCGCGTATCAGCCCCAGCATTTT
CAWSRADTAYQPQHF
>TRBJ2-3|15|TRBV5-4|-|TRBD1
TGTGCCAGCAGCAACCGGACAGGGGGCACAGATACGCAGTATTTT
CASSNRTGGTDTQYF
>TRBJ2-5|18|TRBV7-9|-|TRBD2
TGTGCCAGCAGGTCTCGACAGGGACTAGCGGGGTGCCAAGAGACCCAGTACTTC
CASRSRQGLAGCQETQYF